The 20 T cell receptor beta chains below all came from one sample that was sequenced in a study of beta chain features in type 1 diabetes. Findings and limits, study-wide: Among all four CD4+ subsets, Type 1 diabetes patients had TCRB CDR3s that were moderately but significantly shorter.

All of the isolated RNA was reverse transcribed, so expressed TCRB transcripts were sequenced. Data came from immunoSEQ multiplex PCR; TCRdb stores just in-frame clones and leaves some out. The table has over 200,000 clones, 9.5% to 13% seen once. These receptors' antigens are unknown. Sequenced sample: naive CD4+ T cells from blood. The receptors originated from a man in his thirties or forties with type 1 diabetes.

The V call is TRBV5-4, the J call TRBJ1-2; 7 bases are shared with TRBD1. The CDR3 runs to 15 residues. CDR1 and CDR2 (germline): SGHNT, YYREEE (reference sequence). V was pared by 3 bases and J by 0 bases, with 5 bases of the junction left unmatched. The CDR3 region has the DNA TGTGCCAGCAGCTCCCGGGACAGCTCTAACTATGGCTACACCTTC. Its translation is CASSSRDSSNYGYTF.

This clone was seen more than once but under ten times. The CDR3 sequence: CASSQTATNEKLFF. DNA for the CDR3: TGCGCCAGCAGCCAAACTGCAACTAATGAAAAACTGTTTTTT. The chain couples TRBV4-1 to TRBJ1-4, with no clear D. This CDR3 spans 14 amino acids. Germline CDR1 and CDR2: MGHRA and YSYEKL. The V end was cut by 2 bases, the J end by 0 bases, with 4 bases between.

The CDR3 protein is CASSEWQGTKTQYF. CDR3 DNA sequence: TGTGCCAGCAGTGAGTGGCAGGGGACGAAGACCCAGTACTTC. The rearrangement joins TRBV2 to TRBJ2-5, with D possibly being TRBD1 (6 bases). This CDR3 contains 14 residues. Germline V CDR1 and CDR2: SNHLY, FYNNEI. V gave up 3 bases and J gave up 6 bases, with 14 bases separating them.

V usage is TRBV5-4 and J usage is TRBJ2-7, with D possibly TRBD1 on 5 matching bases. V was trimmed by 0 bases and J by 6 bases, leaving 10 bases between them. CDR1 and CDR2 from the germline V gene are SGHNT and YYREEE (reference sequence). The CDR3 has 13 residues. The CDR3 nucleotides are TGTGCCAGCAGCTTGGACAGGCATGGCGAGCAGTACTTC. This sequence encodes CASSLDRHGEQYF.

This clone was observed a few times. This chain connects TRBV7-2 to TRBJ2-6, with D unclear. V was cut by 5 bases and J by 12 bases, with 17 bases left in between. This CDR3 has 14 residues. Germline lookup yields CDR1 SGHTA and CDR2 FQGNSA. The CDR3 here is CASSLDGSLSVLTF. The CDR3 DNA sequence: TGTGCCAGCAGCCTCGACGGGTCTCTGAGCGTCCTGACTTTC.

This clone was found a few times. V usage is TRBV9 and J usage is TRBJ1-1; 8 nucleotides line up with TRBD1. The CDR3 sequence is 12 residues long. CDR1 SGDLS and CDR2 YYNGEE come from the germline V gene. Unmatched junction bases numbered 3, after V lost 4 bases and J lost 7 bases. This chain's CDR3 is CASSKDRGEAFF. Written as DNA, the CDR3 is TGTGCCAGCAGCAAAGACAGGGGTGAAGCTTTCTTT.

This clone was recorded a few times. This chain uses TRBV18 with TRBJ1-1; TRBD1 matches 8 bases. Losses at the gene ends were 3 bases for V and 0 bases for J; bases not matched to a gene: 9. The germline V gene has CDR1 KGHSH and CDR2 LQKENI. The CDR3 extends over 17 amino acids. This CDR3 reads CASSPTRTGWMNTEAFF. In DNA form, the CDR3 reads TGTGCCAGCTCACCTACCAGGACAGGGTGGATGAACACTGAAGCTTTCTTT. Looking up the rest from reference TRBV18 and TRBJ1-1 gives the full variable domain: NAGVMQNPRHLVRRRGQEARLRCSPMKGHSHVYWYRQLPEEGLKFMVYLQKENIIDESGMPKERFSAEFPKEGPSILRIQQVVRGDSAAYFCASSPTRTGWMNTEAFFGQGTRLTVV.

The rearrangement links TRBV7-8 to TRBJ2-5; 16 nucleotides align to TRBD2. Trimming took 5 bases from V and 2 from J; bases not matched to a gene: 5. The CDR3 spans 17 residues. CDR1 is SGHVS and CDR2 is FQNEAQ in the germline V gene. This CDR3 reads CASSAGTSGGEQETQYF. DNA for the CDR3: TGTGCCAGCAGCGCCGGGACTAGCGGGGGGGAACAAGAGACCCAGTACTTC.

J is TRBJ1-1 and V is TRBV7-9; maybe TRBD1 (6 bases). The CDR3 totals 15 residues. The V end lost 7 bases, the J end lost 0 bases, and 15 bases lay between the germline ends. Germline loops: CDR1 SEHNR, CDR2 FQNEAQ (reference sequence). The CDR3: CASMMRGGMNTEAFF. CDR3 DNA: TGTGCCAGCATGATGAGGGGGGGGATGAACACTGAAGCTTTCTTT.

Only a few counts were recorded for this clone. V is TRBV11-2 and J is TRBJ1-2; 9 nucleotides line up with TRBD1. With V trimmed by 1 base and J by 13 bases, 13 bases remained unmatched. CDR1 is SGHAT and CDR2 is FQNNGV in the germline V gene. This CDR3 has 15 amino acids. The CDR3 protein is CASSLGPGQGSVCTF. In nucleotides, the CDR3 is TGTGCCAGCAGCTTAGGCCCGGGACAGGGCTCTGTTTGCACCTTC.

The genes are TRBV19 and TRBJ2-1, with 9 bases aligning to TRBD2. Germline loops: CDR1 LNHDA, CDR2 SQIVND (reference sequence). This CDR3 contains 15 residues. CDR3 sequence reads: CAVRGGPLLHNEQFF. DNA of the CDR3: TGTGCGGTGCGGGGGGGCCCCCTCCTACACAATGAGCAGTTCTTC. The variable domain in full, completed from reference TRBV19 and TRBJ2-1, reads DGGITQSPKYLFRKEGQNVTLSCEQNLNHDAMYWYRQDPGQGLRLIYYSQIVNDFQKGDIAEGYSVSREKKESFPLTVTSAQKNPTAFYLCAVRGGPLLHNEQFFGPGTRLTVL.

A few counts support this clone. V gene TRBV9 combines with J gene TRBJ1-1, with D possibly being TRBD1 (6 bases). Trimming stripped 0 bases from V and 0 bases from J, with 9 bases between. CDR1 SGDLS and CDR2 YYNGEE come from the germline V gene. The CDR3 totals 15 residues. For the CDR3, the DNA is TGTGCCAGCAGCGTAGATCAGGGGCTGAACACTGAAGCTTTCTTT. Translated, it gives CASSVDQGLNTEAFF. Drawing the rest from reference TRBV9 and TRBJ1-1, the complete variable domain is DSGVTQTPKHLITATGQRVTLRCSPRSGDLSVYWYQQSLDQGLQFLIQYYNGEERAKGNILERFSAQQFPDLHSELNLSSLELGDSALYFCASSVDQGLNTEAFFGQGTRLTVV.

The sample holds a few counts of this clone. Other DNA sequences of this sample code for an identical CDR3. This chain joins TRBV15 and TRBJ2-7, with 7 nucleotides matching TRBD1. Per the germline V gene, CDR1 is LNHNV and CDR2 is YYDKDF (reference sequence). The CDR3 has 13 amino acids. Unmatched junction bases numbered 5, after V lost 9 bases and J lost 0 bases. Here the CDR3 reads CATSRDSSYEQYF. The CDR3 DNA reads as TGTGCCACTTCCCGGGACAGCTCCTACGAGCAGTACTTC.

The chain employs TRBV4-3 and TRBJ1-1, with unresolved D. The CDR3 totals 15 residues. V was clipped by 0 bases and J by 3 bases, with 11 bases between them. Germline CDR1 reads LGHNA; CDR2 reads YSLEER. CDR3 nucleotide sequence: TGCGCCAGCAGCCAAGAATGGCGTGGAGACACTGAAGCTTTCTTT. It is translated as CASSQEWRGDTEAFF.

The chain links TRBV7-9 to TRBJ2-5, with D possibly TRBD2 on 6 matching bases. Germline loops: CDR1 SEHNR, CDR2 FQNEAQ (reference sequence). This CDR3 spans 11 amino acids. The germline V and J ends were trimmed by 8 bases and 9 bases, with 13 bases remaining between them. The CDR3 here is CASGVRDSQYF. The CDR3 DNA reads TGTGCCAGCGGAGTCCGGGACTCCCAGTACTTC.

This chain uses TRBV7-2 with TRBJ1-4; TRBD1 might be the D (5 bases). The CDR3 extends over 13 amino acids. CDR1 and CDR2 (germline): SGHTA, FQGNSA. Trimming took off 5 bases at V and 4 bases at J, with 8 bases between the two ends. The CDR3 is CASSDRFNEKLFF. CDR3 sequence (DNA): TGTGCCAGCAGCGACAGATTTAATGAAAAACTGTTTTTT.

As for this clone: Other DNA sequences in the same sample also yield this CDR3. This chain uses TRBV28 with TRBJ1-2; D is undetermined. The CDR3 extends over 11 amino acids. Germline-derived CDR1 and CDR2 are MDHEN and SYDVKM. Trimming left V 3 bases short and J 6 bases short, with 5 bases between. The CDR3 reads CASSLRDGYTF. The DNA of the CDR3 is TGTGCCAGCAGTTTGCGGGATGGCTACACCTTC.

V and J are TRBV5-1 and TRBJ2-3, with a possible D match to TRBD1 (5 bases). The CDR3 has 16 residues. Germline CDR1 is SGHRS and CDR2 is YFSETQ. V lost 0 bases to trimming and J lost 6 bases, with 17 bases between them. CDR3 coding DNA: TGCGCCAGCAGCTTGGAAGGTGGGGCGCGTTCGGATACGCAGTATTTT. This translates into CASSLEGGARSDTQYF.

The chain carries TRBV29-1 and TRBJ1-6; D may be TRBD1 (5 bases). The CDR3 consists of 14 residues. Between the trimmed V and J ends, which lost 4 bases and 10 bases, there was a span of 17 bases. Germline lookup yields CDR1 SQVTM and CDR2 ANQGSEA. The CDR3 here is CSVAFGPSGSPLHF. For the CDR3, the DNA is TGCAGCGTTGCATTTGGCCCCTCAGGGTCACCCCTCCACTTT.

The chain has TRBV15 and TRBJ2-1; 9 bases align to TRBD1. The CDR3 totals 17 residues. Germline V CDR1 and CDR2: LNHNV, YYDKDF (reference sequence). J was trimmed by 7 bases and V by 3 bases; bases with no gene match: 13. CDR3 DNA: TGTGCCACCAGCAGGGGACAGGGAAGACTCGATTTGAATGAGCAGTTCTTC. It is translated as CATSRGQGRLDLNEQFF.